The subject of this entry is one T cell receptor (beta chain). This sample was included in a study of cytomegalovirus exposure and HLA in healthy donors. Across the study: An earlier analysis identified 117 million unique TCR beta sequences in 150 million to 200 million T cells.

Primers for the PCR totalled 60 Vbeta and 13 Jbeta. The protocol was immunoSEQ multiplex PCR, while the TCRdb copy is restricted to in-frame clones and leaves out a portion. The sample includes a few hundred thousand clones, almost 80% of them seen just once. The material sequenced was PBMCs. This sequence was found in a man in his late teens or twenties in good health and CMV-seronegative.

The CDR3 DNA is TGCGCCAGCAGCTTGGACAGGACAAGACACTACGAGCAGTACTTC. Protein: CASSLDRTRHYEQYF. V is TRBV5-1 and J is TRBJ2-7, with a possible D match to TRBD1 (5 bases). Trimming shortened V by 0 bases and J by 3 bases, and 13 bases separated the two germline ends. The CDR3 covers 15 residues. Per germline, CDR1 SGHRS and CDR2 YFSETQ.